The clone carrying this TCR beta chain was seen many times. Its target is not known. This sample was taken from a study of T cells in Graves' hyperthyroidism and ophthalmopathy. Study-wide findings and caveats: Within blood appeared most thyroid clonotypes that had expanded above 0.001. Prediction of ophthalmopathy progression came a median 6.5 months pre-onset.

Amplification targeted TCR beta CDR3 regions from RNA transcripts. Using the HTBI primer set, a first-round RT-PCR was run on the TCR CDR3. TCRdb ran MiXCR on the multiplex PCR reads and lists one entry per CDR3 protein. This table has about 600,000 distinct CDR3 sequences, 15% to 20% appearing once. Clinical Activity Scores of at least 3, NOSPECS grades of at least 4 and durations under 3 months characterized ophthalmopathy patients. Orbital computed tomography and thyroid ultrasound, together with serum TRAb and thyroxine and clinical symptoms, were used for diagnoses. Sequenced input: blood. This sequence originates from a woman aged 40 to 50 with Graves' ophthalmopathy.

The CDR3 nucleotides are TGTGCCAGCAGCTCCAGGACAGGGGGCGGTGGCTACACCTTC. Encoded protein: CASSSRTGGGGYTF. The V call is TRBV7-2, the J call TRBJ1-2, with 11 bases lining up with TRBD1. Germline assignment: CDR1 SGHTA and CDR2 FQGNSA. This CDR3 comprises 14 residues. The V gene end was trimmed by 4 bases and the J gene end by 7 bases; junction bases not matched to a gene: 5.